The T cell receptor beta chain under discussion was sequenced for a study of neurological immune-mediated disorders (dated by TCRdb to the late 2010s). Study-level background: The study compared peripheral blood TCR-beta repertoires of HTLV-I-associated myelopathy (HAM/TSP) patients, multiple sclerosis patients and healthy controls using UMI-based sequencing. The cohort was made up of 68 subjects, consisting of some 14 HAM/TSP patients, about 35 multiple sclerosis patients and 20 healthy controls. Longitudinal samples, technical triplicates and paired sorted CD4+ and CD8+ T-cell subsets, alongside PBMC samples, were included among the roughly 100 TCR-beta libraries. What the research found in general, with its limitations: No identical CDR3 amino acid sequences were found to be shared among expanded clones across subjects, suggesting that TCR-beta repertoires were private in all groups. TCR clonal expansion was greatest in HAM/TSP patients and smallest in MS patients, who ranked below even healthy controls.

CDR1 MNHEY and CDR2 SMNVEV are derived from the germline V gene (reference sequence). From the cysteine up to the phenylalanine, the CDR3 has a length of 15 residues. Of the read, only the CDR3 DNA is kept; its 45 bases are in frame from base 1. Between the V and J ends, shortened by 5 bases and 5 bases respectively, the junction contains 15 bases. In this sample, this clonotype turned up many times. The antigen it recognizes is unknown. No much larger clone exists at a distance of one base, and base qualities are not known. cDNA synthesis used template-switch 5'RACE with a primer carrying a 10-nucleotide random unique molecular identifier tagging each TCR transcript. Each sequencing run produced over 180 million TCR-beta sequences covering 15-18 subjects. The RNeasy kit was used for extraction of total RNA. The KAPA Real-time Library Amplification kit was used to amplify TCR-beta VDJ regions with primers targeting the TCR constant region and the 5'RACE anchor. A first PCR added sample indexes and Illumina adaptors, and a second PCR then raised library yield. The roughly 650 bp TCR product was size-selected on a 2% E-gel SizeSelection system after Ampure bead purification. Library quality was checked on a Bioanalyzer, concentration was measured with Qubit, and libraries were quantified with the Kapa Library Quantification kit before pooling. Libraries were sequenced paired-end 2 x 150 bp on an Illumina HiSeq 2500. To increase sequence diversity, 25-30% phiX was spiked into each library pool. As for the authors' bioinformatics: The quality-filtered reads were processed with the UMI-based MiGEC pipeline, whose error correction step removed more than 80% of the raw TCR sequences. IMGT germline references were used for alignment of VDJ genes, and clonotypes were defined by a unique CDR3 amino acid sequence together with V-J genes. VDJtools evaluated clonal expansion, Shannon diversity and CDR3 relatedness (CalcPairwiseDistances, ClusterSamples); CLCbio workbench built phylogenetic trees. Expanded clones were defined as having at least 8 unique UMIs, based on coefficient-of-variation modelling across technical triplicates. TCRdb applied fastp at Q25 and MiXCR to the public reads, then kept only in-frame beta chains. Rows are unified per CDR3 protein, each entry keeping the most common DNA and genes. The V and J calls were not made by the authors but by TCRdb's processing. The sample yields 35,000 to 40,000 distinct CDR3 sequences; roughly 7% were counted once. Of the sample, about 4% falls within the top ten clones.

The healthy controls were volunteers from a blood bank in Maryland, USA. Libraries from unsorted PBMCs were made from 2 million PBMCs kept in RNAlater at -80 degrees C until RNA extraction. Peripheral blood underwent Ficoll-Hypaque density gradient centrifugation to isolate PBMCs, which were then cryopreserved in liquid nitrogen. The sequenced material came from PBMCs. This TCR came from a woman aged 40 to 50 in good health. The chain uses TRBV27 and TRBJ1-4; TRBD1 might be the D gene, on 5 matching bases. The nucleotide sequence is TGTGCCAGCAGTCCCTCAGGGATTGGCAATGAAAAACTGTTTTTT. Translated, this gives CASSPSGIGNEKLFF.